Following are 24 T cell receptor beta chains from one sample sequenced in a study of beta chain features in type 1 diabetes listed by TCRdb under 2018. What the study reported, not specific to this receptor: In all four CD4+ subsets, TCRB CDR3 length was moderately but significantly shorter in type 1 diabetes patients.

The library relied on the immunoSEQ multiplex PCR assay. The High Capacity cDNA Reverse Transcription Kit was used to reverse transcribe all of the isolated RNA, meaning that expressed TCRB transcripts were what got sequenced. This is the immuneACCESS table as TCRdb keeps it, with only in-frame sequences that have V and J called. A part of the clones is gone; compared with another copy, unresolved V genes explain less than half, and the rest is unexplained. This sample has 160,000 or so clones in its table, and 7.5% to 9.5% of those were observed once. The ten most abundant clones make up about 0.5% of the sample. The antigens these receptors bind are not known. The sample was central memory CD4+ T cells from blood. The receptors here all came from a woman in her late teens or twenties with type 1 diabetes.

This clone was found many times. Written as DNA, the CDR3 is TGTGCCAGCAGTTTAGCGGGAGATACGCAGTATTTT. Translated: CASSLAGDTQYF. This chain uses TRBV28 with TRBJ2-3; D is perhaps TRBD2 (5 bases). This CDR3 spans 12 amino acids. Germline V CDR1 and CDR2: MDHEN, SYDVKM. V lost 2 bases, J lost 5 bases, and 5 bases lay in between.

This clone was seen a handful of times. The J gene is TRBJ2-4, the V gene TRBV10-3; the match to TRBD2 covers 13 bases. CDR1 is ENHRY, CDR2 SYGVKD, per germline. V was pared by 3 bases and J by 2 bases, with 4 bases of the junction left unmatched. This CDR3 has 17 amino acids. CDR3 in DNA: TGTGCCATCAGTGACACTAGCGGGAGGGCCTCCAAAAACATTCAGTACTTC. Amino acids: CAISDTSGRASKNIQYF.

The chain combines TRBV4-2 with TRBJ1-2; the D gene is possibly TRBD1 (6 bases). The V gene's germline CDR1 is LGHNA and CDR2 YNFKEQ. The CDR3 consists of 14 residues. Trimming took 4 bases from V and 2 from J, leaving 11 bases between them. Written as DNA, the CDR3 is TGTGCCAGCAGCCCGGGGACACGAAACTATGGCTACACCTTC. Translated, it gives CASSPGTRNYGYTF.

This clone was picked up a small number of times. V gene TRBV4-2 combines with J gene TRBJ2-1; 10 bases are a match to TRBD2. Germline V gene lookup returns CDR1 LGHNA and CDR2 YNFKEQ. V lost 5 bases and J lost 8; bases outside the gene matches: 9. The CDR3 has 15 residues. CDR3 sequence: CASSEGLAGVDEQFF. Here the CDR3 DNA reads TGTGCCAGCAGCGAAGGGCTAGCGGGAGTGGATGAGCAGTTCTTC.

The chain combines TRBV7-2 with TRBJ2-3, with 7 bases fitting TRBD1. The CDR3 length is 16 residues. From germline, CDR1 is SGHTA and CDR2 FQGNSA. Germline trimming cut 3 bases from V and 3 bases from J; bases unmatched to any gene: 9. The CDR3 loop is CASSFSGAGGTDTQYF. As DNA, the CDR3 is TGTGCCAGCAGCTTTTCGGGCGCAGGGGGTACAGATACGCAGTATTTT.

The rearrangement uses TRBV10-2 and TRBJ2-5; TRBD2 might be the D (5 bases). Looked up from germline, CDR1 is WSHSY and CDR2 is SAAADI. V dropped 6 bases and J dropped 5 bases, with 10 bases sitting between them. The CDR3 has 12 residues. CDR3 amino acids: CASSQTSETQYF. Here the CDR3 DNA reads TGCGCCAGCAGCCAAACTAGTGAGACCCAGTACTTC.

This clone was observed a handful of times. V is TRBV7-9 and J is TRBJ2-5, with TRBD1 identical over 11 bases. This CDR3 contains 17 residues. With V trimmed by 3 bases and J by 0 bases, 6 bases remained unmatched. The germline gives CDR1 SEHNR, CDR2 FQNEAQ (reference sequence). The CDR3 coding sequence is TGTGCCAGCAGCTTCGGGACAGGGGGACAATACCAAGAGACCCAGTACTTC. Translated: CASSFGTGGQYQETQYF.

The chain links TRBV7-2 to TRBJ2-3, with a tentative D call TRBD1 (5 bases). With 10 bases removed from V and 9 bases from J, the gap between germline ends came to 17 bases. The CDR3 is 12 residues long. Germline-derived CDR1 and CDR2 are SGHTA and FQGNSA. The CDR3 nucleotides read TGTGCCACCGGGCAGGGTGTTGACACGCAGTATTTT. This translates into CATGQGVDTQYF.

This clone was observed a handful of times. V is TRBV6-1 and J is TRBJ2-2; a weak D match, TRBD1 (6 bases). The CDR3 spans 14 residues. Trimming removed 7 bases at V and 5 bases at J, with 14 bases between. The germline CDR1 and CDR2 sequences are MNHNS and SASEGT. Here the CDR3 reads CASIQLQGTGELFF. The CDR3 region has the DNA TGTGCCAGCATCCAACTGCAGGGGACCGGGGAGCTGTTTTTT.

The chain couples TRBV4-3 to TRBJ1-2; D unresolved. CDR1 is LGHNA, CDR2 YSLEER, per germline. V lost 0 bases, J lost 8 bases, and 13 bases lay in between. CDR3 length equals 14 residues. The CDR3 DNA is TGCGCCAGCAGCCAAGATCTGGGCACCCGAGGCTACACCTTC. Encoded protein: CASSQDLGTRGYTF.

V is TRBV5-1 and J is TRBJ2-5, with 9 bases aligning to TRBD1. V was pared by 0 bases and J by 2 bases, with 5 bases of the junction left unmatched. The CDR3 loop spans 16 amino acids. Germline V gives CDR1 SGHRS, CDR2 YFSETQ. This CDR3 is CASSLGGQGRQETQYF. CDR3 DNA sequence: TGCGCCAGCAGCTTGGGAGGACAGGGGCGACAAGAGACCCAGTACTTC.

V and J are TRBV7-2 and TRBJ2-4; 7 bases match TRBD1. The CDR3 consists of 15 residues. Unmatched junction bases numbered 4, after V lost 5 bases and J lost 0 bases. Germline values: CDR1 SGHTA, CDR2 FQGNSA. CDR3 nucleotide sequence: TGTGCCAGCAGCCCGGACAGGATAGCCAAAAACATTCAGTACTTC. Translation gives CASSPDRIAKNIQYF.

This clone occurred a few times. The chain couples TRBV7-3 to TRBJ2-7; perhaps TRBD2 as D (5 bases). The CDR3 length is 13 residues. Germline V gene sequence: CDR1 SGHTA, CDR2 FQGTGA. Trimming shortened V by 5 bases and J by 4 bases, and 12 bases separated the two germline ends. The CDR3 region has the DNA TGTGCCAGCAGCCCGACCGGGAAGTACGAGCAGTACTTC. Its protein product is CASSPTGKYEQYF. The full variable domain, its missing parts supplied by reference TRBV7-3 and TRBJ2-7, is GAGVSQTPSNKVTEKGKYVELRCDPISGHTALYWYRQSLGQGPEFLIYFQGTGAADDSGLPNDRFFAVRPEGSVSTLKIQRTERGDSAVYLCASSPTGKYEQYFGPGTRLTVT.

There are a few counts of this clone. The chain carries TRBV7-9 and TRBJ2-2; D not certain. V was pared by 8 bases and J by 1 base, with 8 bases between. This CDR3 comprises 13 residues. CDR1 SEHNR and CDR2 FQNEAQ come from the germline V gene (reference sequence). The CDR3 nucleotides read TGTGCCAGCGACTCATGGAACACCGGGGAGCTGTTTTTT. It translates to CASDSWNTGELFF.

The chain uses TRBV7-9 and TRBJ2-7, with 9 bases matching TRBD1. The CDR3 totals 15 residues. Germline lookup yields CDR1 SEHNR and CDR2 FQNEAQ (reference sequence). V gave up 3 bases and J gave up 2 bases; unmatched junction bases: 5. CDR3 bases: TGTGCCAGCAGCTTGGCCGGGACAGGGCCCTACGAGCAGTACTTC. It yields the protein CASSLAGTGPYEQYF.

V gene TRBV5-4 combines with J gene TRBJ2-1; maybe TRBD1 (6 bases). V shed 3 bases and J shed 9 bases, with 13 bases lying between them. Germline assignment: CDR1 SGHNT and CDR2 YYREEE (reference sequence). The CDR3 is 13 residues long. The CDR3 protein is CASSSGRGGEQFF. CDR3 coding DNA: TGTGCCAGCAGCTCGGGCAGGGGCGGTGAGCAGTTCTTC. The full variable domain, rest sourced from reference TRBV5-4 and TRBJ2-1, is ETGVTQSPTHLIKTRGQQVTLRCSSQSGHNTVSWYQQALGQGPQFIFQYYREEENGRGNFPPRFSGLQFPNYSSELNVNALELDDSALYLCASSSGRGGEQFFGPGTRLTVL.

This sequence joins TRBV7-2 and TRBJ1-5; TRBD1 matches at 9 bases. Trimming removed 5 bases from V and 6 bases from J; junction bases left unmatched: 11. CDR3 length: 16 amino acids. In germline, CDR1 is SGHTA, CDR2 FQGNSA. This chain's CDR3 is CASSPRDRAVGQPQHF. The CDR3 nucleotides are TGTGCCAGCAGCCCCAGGGACAGGGCGGTTGGTCAGCCCCAGCATTTT.

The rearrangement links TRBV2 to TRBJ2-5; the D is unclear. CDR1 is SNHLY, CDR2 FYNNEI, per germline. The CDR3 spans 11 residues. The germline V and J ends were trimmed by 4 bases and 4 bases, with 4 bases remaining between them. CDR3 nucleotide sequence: TGTGCCAGCAGTGGTCTAGAGACCCAGTACTTC. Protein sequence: CASSGLETQYF.

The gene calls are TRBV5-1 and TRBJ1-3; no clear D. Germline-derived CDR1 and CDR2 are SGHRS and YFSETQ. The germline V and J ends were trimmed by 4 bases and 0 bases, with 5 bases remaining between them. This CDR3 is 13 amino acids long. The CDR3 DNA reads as TGCGCCAGCAGCACATACTCTGGAAACACCATATATTTT. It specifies CASSTYSGNTIYF.

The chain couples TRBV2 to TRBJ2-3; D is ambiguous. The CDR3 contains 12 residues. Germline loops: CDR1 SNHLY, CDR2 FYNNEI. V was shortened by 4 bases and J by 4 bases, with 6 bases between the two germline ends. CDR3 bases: TGTGCCAGCAGTGGGCAGTCAGATACGCAGTATTTT. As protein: CASSGQSDTQYF.

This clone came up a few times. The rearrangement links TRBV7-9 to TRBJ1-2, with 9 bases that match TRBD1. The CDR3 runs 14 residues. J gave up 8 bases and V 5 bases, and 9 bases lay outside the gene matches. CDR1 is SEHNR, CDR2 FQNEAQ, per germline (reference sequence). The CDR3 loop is CASSLGQGKGGYTF. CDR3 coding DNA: TGTGCCAGCAGCCTGGGACAGGGAAAAGGCGGCTACACCTTC.

CDR3 coding DNA: TGTGCCAGCAGCTTCCCCCCTCTAAGCTCCTACAATGAGCAGTTCTTC. Protein sequence: CASSFPPLSSYNEQFF. The genes are TRBV7-9 and TRBJ2-1; D uncertain. Trimming pared 3 bases from V and 0 bases from J, leaving 12 bases between. The CDR3 extends over 16 amino acids. Germline V CDR1 and CDR2: SEHNR, FQNEAQ (reference sequence).

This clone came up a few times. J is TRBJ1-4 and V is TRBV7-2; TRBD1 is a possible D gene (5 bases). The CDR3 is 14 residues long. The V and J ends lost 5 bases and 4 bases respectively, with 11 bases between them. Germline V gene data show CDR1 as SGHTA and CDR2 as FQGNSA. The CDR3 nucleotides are TGTGCCAGCAGCCAGGGACTGTTTAATGAAAAACTGTTTTTT. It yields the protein CASSQGLFNEKLFF.

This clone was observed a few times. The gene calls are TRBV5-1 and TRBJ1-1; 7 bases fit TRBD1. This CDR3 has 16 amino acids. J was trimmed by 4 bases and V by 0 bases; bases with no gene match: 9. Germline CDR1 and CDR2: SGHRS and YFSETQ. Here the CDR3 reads CASSLDWTGTGTEAFF. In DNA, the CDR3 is TGCGCCAGCAGCTTGGATTGGACAGGAACCGGCACTGAAGCTTTCTTT.